Below, 23 T cell receptor beta chains from the same sample are listed, as sequenced in a study of shared clonotypes between healthy human individuals. The data were produced by immunoSEQ multiplex PCR, yet TCRdb's version contains in-frame clones alone and is incomplete. The sample records approximately 2,000,000 clones, 85% to 95% being singletons. What was sequenced was naive CD4+ T cells from PBMCs. Subset specified: CD45RA+ positively selected. The receptors shown here come from a man aged 18 to 29 in good health. Some clones in this sample may be carry-over from other donors' samples.

This chain links TRBV28 with TRBJ2-7, with TRBD1 identical over 10 bases. Looked up from germline, CDR1 is MDHEN and CDR2 is SYDVKM. The V and J ends lost 0 bases and 7 bases, in that order; junction bases with no gene match: 6. The CDR3 has 15 residues. The CDR3 here is CASSLWADRGLEQYF. For the CDR3, the DNA is TGTGCCAGCAGTTTATGGGCGGACAGGGGGTTGGAGCAGTACTTC. The full variable domain, with the rest looked up from reference TRBV28 and TRBJ2-7, is DVKVTQSSRYLVKRTGEKVFLECVQDMDHENMFWYRQDPGLGLRLIYFSYDVKMKEKGDIPEGYSVSREKKERFSLILESASTNQTSMYLCASSLWADRGLEQYFGPGTRLTVT.

As for this clone: This CDR3 is also generated by other DNA sequences in the sample. This chain connects TRBV5-1 to TRBJ2-2; 7 nucleotides match TRBD2. V was pared by 0 bases and J by 3 bases, with 2 bases of the junction left unmatched. The CDR3 loop spans 15 amino acids. Germline-derived CDR1 and CDR2 are SGHRS and YFSETQ. CDR3 protein: CASSLGLADTGELFF. The CDR3 DNA sequence: TGCGCCAGCAGCTTGGGGCTAGCGGACACCGGGGAGCTGTTTTTT.

V usage is TRBV28 and J usage is TRBJ1-1, with 9 bases aligning to TRBD1. The CDR3 has 14 residues. The trim removed 8 bases at V and 5 bases at J, leaving 9 bases unmatched. The germline V gene has CDR1 MDHEN and CDR2 SYDVKM. CDR3 region: CASGIGQGYTEAFF. CDR3 nucleotide sequence: TGTGCCAGCGGCATTGGACAGGGGTATACTGAAGCTTTCTTT.

The chain uses TRBV27 and TRBJ2-2; no clear D gene. Germline assignment: CDR1 MNHEY and CDR2 SMNVEV (reference sequence). Trimming shortened V by 4 bases and J by 6 bases, and 9 bases separated the two germline ends. The CDR3 totals 13 residues. CDR3 sequence reads: CASSWSAAGELFF. The CDR3 bases are TGTGCCAGCAGTTGGTCTGCGGCCGGGGAGCTGTTTTTT.

J is TRBJ2-1 and V is TRBV19; the match to TRBD2 covers 8 bases. The V and J ends lost 6 bases and 8 bases, in that order; junction bases with no gene match: 12. The CDR3 loop spans 15 amino acids. Germline V lookup: CDR1 LNHDA, CDR2 SQIVND (reference sequence). DNA for the CDR3: TGTGCCAGTAGACTCAGCGGGAGTAAGTCGGATGAGCAGTTCTTC. Protein sequence: CASRLSGSKSDEQFF.

The chain uses TRBV11-1 and TRBJ2-1, with TRBD2 matching over 9 bases. Unmatched junction bases numbered 8, after V lost 2 bases and J lost 9 bases. Germline values: CDR1 SGHAT, CDR2 FQDESV (reference sequence). The CDR3 sequence is 15 residues long. CDR3 amino acids: CASSLRREGSAEQFF. In DNA form, the CDR3 reads TGTGCCAGCAGCTTAAGGCGGGAGGGGAGCGCTGAGCAGTTCTTC. Drawing the rest from reference TRBV11-1 and TRBJ2-1, the complete variable domain is EAEVAQSPRYKITEKSQAVAFWCDPISGHATLYWYRQILGQGPELLVQFQDESVVDDSQLPKDRFSAERLKGVDSTLKIQPAELGDSAMYLCASSLRREGSAEQFFGPGTRLTVL.

The V gene is TRBV7-9, the J gene TRBJ1-4, with D maybe TRBD1 (5 bases). Trimming took 2 bases from V and 3 from J, leaving 10 bases between them. The CDR3 is 15 residues long. CDR1 is SEHNR and CDR2 is FQNEAQ in the germline V gene (reference sequence). The CDR3 region is CASSLLRGANEKLFF. CDR3 in DNA: TGTGCCAGCAGCTTACTGCGGGGGGCTAATGAAAAACTGTTTTTT.

This sequence joins TRBV18 and TRBJ1-1; D gene uncertain. V lost 3 bases, J lost 0 bases, and 14 bases lay in between. The CDR3 has 16 residues. Germline CDR1 is KGHSH and CDR2 is LQKENI. The CDR3 sequence: CASSPQVGVMNTEAFF. The CDR3 region has the DNA TGTGCCAGCTCACCCCAGGTCGGGGTGATGAACACTGAAGCTTTCTTT.

The chain links TRBV11-2 to TRBJ1-2; D ambiguous. V was shortened by 1 base and J by 3 bases, with 9 bases between the two germline ends. Germline V gene lookup returns CDR1 SGHAT and CDR2 FQNNGV. The CDR3 extends over 14 amino acids. The CDR3 here is CASSLVRRDYGYTF. Here the CDR3 DNA reads TGTGCCAGCAGCTTAGTACGCCGGGACTATGGCTACACCTTC.

This chain connects TRBV9 to TRBJ2-1, with 10 bases fitting TRBD2. Germline V gene sequence: CDR1 SGDLS, CDR2 YYNGEE. V shed 0 bases, J shed 12 bases, and the junction held 9 bases outside the gene matches. This CDR3 region has 15 residues. This chain's CDR3 is CASSVGELAGVGQFF. The CDR3 nucleotides are TGTGCCAGCAGCGTAGGGGAGCTAGCGGGAGTGGGGCAGTTCTTC.

Comments on this clone: This sample also contains other DNA sequences that code for the same CDR3. The chain has TRBV18 and TRBJ2-2, with TRBD2 identical over 7 bases. CDR1 is KGHSH, CDR2 LQKENI, per germline. The J segment lost 5 bases and the V segment lost 2 bases, leaving 5 bases of the junction unmatched. CDR3 length equals 15 residues. The CDR3 bases are TGTGCCAGCTCACCAACGGGAGGAAGAACCGGGGAGCTGTTTTTT. Its translation is CASSPTGGRTGELFF.

The chain uses TRBV6-5 and TRBJ2-5; 7 bases agree with TRBD1. The J call is doubtful: the DNA matches TRBJ2-7 better. Germline CDR1 reads MNHEY; CDR2 reads SVGAGI. The CDR3 runs to 14 residues. CDR3 loop: CASSYDRDRSEQYF. The CDR3 nucleotides are TGTGCCAGCAGTTACGACAGGGATAGATCCGAGCAGTACTTC.

The rearrangement links TRBV28 to TRBJ2-1; 9 nucleotides agree with TRBD2. Germline assignment: CDR1 MDHEN and CDR2 SYDVKM. After removal of 2 bases from V and 10 bases from J, the junction contained 9 bases not matched to a gene. CDR3 size: 15 residues. Here the CDR3 DNA reads TGTGCCAGCAGTTTAGTTCTTAGCGGGAGTGGGGAGCAGTTCTTC. Its protein is CASSLVLSGSGEQFF.

In this sample, this clone turned up once. Other nucleotide sequences from this sample produce the same CDR3. The chain links TRBV18 to TRBJ2-2; D might be TRBD1 or TRBD2, each matching 6 bases. The germline V gene has CDR1 KGHSH and CDR2 LQKENI. CDR3 length: 15 residues. V was shortened by 3 bases and J by 0 bases, with 8 bases between the two germline ends. This chain's CDR3 is CASSPGGPNTGELFF. The CDR3 nucleotides read TGTGCCAGCTCACCTGGGGGGCCGAACACCGGGGAGCTGTTTTTT.

This chain connects TRBV4-1 to TRBJ2-7; 13 nucleotides align to TRBD2. This CDR3 contains 15 residues. The V gene end was trimmed by 4 bases and the J gene end by 5 bases; junction bases not matched to a gene: 5. Looked up from germline, CDR1 is MGHRA and CDR2 is YSYEKL. The DNA for the CDR3 is TGCGCCAGCAGCCCCCTGGGACTAGCGGGAAACGAGCAGTACTTC. Its protein product is CASSPLGLAGNEQYF.

This clone showed up just a few times. Distinct nucleotide sequences in the sample also encode this CDR3. This chain uses TRBV29-1 with TRBJ1-1; possible D gene TRBD1, 5 bases. Germline lookup yields CDR1 SQVTM and CDR2 ANQGSEA. CDR3 size: 13 residues. V shed 6 bases and J shed 0 bases, with 11 bases lying between them. The CDR3 protein is CSVAGLLNTEAFF. DNA of the CDR3: TGCAGCGTAGCGGGACTCTTGAACACTGAAGCTTTCTTT.

This chain uses TRBV4-3 with TRBJ2-3, with a tentative D call TRBD1 (6 bases). Germline CDR1 and CDR2: LGHNA and YSLEER. V lost 4 bases, J lost 2 bases, and 13 bases lay in between. The CDR3 is 15 residues long. The DNA of the CDR3 is TGCGCCAGCAGCCTCAATCCAGGGGTCACAGATACGCAGTATTTT. Amino acids: CASSLNPGVTDTQYF.

V usage is TRBV18 and J usage is TRBJ1-1; TRBD1 is a possible D gene (6 bases). Trimming shortened V by 2 bases and J by 0 bases, and 16 bases separated the two germline ends. CDR1 KGHSH and CDR2 LQKENI come from the germline V gene. CDR3 size: 17 residues. In DNA, the CDR3 is TGTGCCAGCTCACCAACAAAATTGGACAGACTGAACACTGAAGCTTTCTTT. Encoded protein: CASSPTKLDRLNTEAFF.

This chain connects TRBV14 to TRBJ1-1, with TRBD1 identical over 8 bases. Germline V CDR1 and CDR2: SGHDN, FVKESK. The CDR3 totals 16 residues. V was clipped by 2 bases and J by 5 bases; unmatched bases: 10. The DNA of the CDR3 is TGTGCCAGCAGCCAATACCGGAACAGGGGGTGGACTGAAGCTTTCTTT. Translating it yields CASSQYRNRGWTEAFF.

Notes on this clone: Other DNA sequences from this sample encode an identical CDR3 as well. The J gene is TRBJ2-3, the V gene TRBV7-3, with a possible D match to TRBD2 (6 bases). Germline V gives CDR1 SGHTA, CDR2 FQGTGA. This CDR3 spans 14 amino acids. Trimming shortened V by 0 bases and J by 2 bases, and 6 bases separated the two germline ends. DNA for the CDR3: TGTGCCAGCAGCTTAACGGGACTCACAGATACGCAGTATTTT. Translation: CASSLTGLTDTQYF.

The gene calls are TRBV5-4 and TRBJ2-2; 8 bases are shared with TRBD1. CDR1 and CDR2 (germline): SGHNT, YYREEE (reference sequence). CDR3 size: 15 residues. V was clipped by 5 bases and J by 2 bases; unmatched bases: 5. CDR3 sequence reads: CASSIDRGNTGELFF. The CDR3 DNA is TGTGCCAGCAGTATCGACAGGGGTAACACCGGGGAGCTGTTTTTT.

The V gene is TRBV25-1, the J gene TRBJ2-1, with 11 positions matching TRBD2. The junction had 13 bases not matched to a gene; V was cut back by 6 bases and J by 9 bases. This CDR3 region has 16 residues. Per germline, CDR1 MGHDK and CDR2 SYGVNS. In DNA form, the CDR3 reads TGTGCCAGCAGGGGGGCAACTAGCGGGAGTAGAAGTGAGCAGTTCTTC. This codes for CASRGATSGSRSEQFF. The complete variable domain, with remaining parts taken from reference TRBV25-1 and TRBJ2-1, reads EADIYQTPRYLVIGTGKKITLECSQTMGHDKMYWYQQDPGMELHLIHYSYGVNSTEKGDLSSESTVSRIRTEHFPLTLESARPSHTSQYLCASRGATSGSRSEQFFGPGTRLTVL.

The chain has TRBV7-2 and TRBJ2-7; tentative D call: TRBD2 (5 bases). This CDR3 comprises 15 residues. Germline CDR1 SGHTA, CDR2 FQGNSA. Trimming removed 0 bases from V and 3 bases from J, with 12 bases in between. The CDR3 loop reads CASSLARLSNYEQYF. CDR3 bases: TGTGCCAGCAGCTTAGCGCGACTATCCAACTACGAGCAGTACTTC.